Listed here are 32 T cell receptor beta chains from one sample, sequenced in a study of cytomegalovirus exposure and HLA in healthy donors. The protocol was immunoSEQ multiplex PCR, while the TCRdb copy is restricted to in-frame clones and leaves out a portion. The data contain under 350,000 clones, 80% to 90% of them singletons. The sequencing sample was made of PBMCs. All receptors come from a woman aged 18 to 35 in good health and CMV-seronegative.

CDR3 nucleotide sequence: TGCACCAGCAGCCAAGATAGCCCAGGGACTGAAGCTTTCTTT. As protein: CTSSQDSPGTEAFF. The chain recombines TRBV1 with TRBJ1-1; no check of the table's D call, TRBD1, against the DNA was made. TRBV1 is flagged as a pseudogene. This CDR3 region has 14 residues.

This clone has just one count. The chain is built from TRBV28 and TRBJ1-6; possible D gene TRBD1, 6 bases. Germline V gene sequence: CDR1 MDHEN, CDR2 SYDVKM. Trimming took off 2 bases at V and 5 bases at J, with 10 bases between the two ends. The CDR3 is 15 residues long. CDR3 DNA sequence: TGTGCCAGCAGTTTAGGGGACACCCATAATTCACCCCTCCACTTT. It specifies CASSLGDTHNSPLHF.

The chain carries TRBV27 and TRBJ2-3, with D possibly TRBD2 on 7 matching bases. The CDR3 covers 18 residues. CDR1 MNHEY and CDR2 SMNVEV come from the germline V gene (reference sequence). Trimming pared 2 bases from V and 2 bases from J, leaving 20 bases between. The CDR3, as DNA: TGTGCCAGCAGTTTACGGGGGGCCGGGTTCGAATTCACAGATACGCAGTATTTT. Its protein is CASSLRGAGFEFTDTQYF.

The chain is built from TRBV4-2 and TRBJ2-1, with TRBD2 identical over 8 bases. CDR3 length: 15 amino acids. V was pared by 6 bases and J by 4 bases, with 8 bases of the junction left unmatched. CDR1 LGHNA and CDR2 YNFKEQ come from the germline V gene. Here the CDR3 DNA reads TGTGCCAGCAGGGGAGGGACTAGTGTTTACAATGAGCAGTTCTTC. Translated: CASRGGTSVYNEQFF.

V usage is TRBV2 and J usage is TRBJ1-2; 7 nucleotides line up with TRBD1. Losses at the gene ends were 6 bases for V and 1 base for J; bases not matched to a gene: 5. The CDR3 spans 14 residues. Germline-derived CDR1 and CDR2 are SNHLY and FYNNEI. This CDR3 reads CASRGTAFNYGYTF. Written as DNA, the CDR3 is TGTGCCAGCAGAGGGACAGCATTTAACTATGGCTACACCTTC. Full variable domain (remainder filled in from reference TRBV2 and TRBJ1-2): EPEVTQTPSHQVTQMGQEVILRCVPISNHLYFYWYRQILGQKVEFLVSFYNNEISEKSEIFDDQFSVERPDGSNFTLKIRSTKLEDSAMYFCASRGTAFNYGYTFGSGTRLTVV.

Regarding this clone: It may be a read error: a sequence one base away is much more abundant. The rearrangement uses TRBV4-1 and TRBJ1-2, with 7 bases identical to TRBD1. Germline loops: CDR1 MGHRA, CDR2 YSYEKL. V lost 3 bases to trimming and J lost 4 bases; unmatched junction nucleotides: 8. The CDR3 has 15 residues. The CDR3 protein is CASSHRDSTSYGYTF. For the CDR3, the DNA is TGCGCCAGCAGCCACCGGGACAGTACTAGCTATGGCTACACCTTC.

This clone was observed a few times. CDR3 in DNA: TGTGCCAGCAGTGATGCAGAACCCTACGAGCAGTACTTC. This translates into CASSDAEPYEQYF. The V and J genes are TRBV2 and TRBJ2-7; D gene ambiguous. CDR3 size: 13 residues. Germline V lookup: CDR1 SNHLY, CDR2 FYNNEI. Trimming shortened V by 3 bases and J by 2 bases, and 8 bases separated the two germline ends.

This clone turned up a few times. The chain links TRBV5-1 to TRBJ1-1; 8 nucleotides align to TRBD1. From germline, CDR1 is SGHRS and CDR2 YFSETQ. CDR3 size: 15 residues. With V trimmed by 1 base and J by 5 bases, 7 bases remained unmatched. This CDR3 reads CASSLTGQGWTEAFF. CDR3 DNA sequence: TGCGCCAGCAGCTTGACAGGACAGGGTTGGACTGAAGCTTTCTTT.

This clone occurred once. V usage is TRBV6-5 and J usage is TRBJ1-2; 9 nucleotides line up with TRBD1. Per the germline V gene, CDR1 is MNHEY and CDR2 is SVGAGI. The junction had 11 bases not matched to a gene; V was cut back by 5 bases and J by 7 bases. CDR3 length: 15 amino acids. The CDR3 DNA reads as TGTGCCAGCAGTATGCGGGTACAGGGGGCGGGTGGCTACACCTTC. This sequence encodes CASSMRVQGAGGYTF.

V gene TRBV7-6 combines with J gene TRBJ2-1, with TRBD2 matching over 11 bases. Unmatched junction bases numbered 12, after V lost 6 bases and J lost 2 bases. The CDR3 contains 18 residues. Germline CDR1 reads SGHVS; CDR2 reads FNYEAQ. Here the CDR3 reads CASRGLPLAGGAYNEQFF. In DNA, the CDR3 is TGTGCCAGCAGAGGCTTACCTCTAGCGGGGGGCGCCTACAATGAGCAGTTCTTC. The full variable domain, completed using reference TRBV7-6 and TRBJ2-1, is GAGVSQSPRYKVTKRGQDVALRCDPISGHVSLYWYRQALGQGPEFLTYFNYEAQQDKSGLPNDRFSAERPEGSISTLTIQRTEQRDSAMYRCASRGLPLAGGAYNEQFFGPGTRLTVL.

The CDR3 nucleotides read TGTGCCAGCAGCTTACCCGGACTAGCGGCTTCCTACGAGCAGTACTTC. This sequence encodes CASSLPGLAASYEQYF. The chain has TRBV7-2 and TRBJ2-7; 10 positions agree with TRBD2. The junction had 5 bases not matched to a gene; V was cut back by 2 bases and J by 1 base. Germline CDR1 SGHTA, CDR2 FQGNSA. The CDR3 extends over 16 amino acids.

The genes are TRBV15 and TRBJ1-3; possible D gene TRBD1, 5 bases. The ends were cut back, 0 bases at V and 2 bases at J, with 8 bases in the middle. Looked up from germline, CDR1 is LNHNV and CDR2 is YYDKDF (reference sequence). The CDR3 length is 15 residues. In DNA, the CDR3 is TGTGCCACCAGCAGAGACGGGGGGACTGGAAACACCATATATTTT. Translation: CATSRDGGTGNTIYF. Filled out from reference TRBV15 and TRBJ1-3, the complete variable domain reads DAMVIQNPRYQVTQFGKPVTLSCSQTLNHNVMYWYQQKSSQAPKLLFHYYDKDFNNEADTPDNFQSRRPNTSFCFLDIRSPGLGDTAMYLCATSRDGGTGNTIYFGEGSWLTVV.

The rearrangement joins TRBV11-2 to TRBJ1-1; D is possibly TRBD1 (6 bases). The CDR3 totals 18 residues. V shed 2 bases and J shed 1 base, with 20 bases lying between them. Germline assignment: CDR1 SGHAT and CDR2 FQNNGV. The DNA of the CDR3 is TGTGCCAGCAGCTTATTGGAATTGGGGGCTGGCGGGAACACTGAAGCTTTCTTT. Translating gives CASSLLELGAGGNTEAFF.

J is TRBJ2-7 and V is TRBV6-5; D is perhaps TRBD1 (8 bases). Germline assignment: CDR1 MNHEY and CDR2 SVGAGI. V lost 3 bases, J lost 7 bases, and 13 bases lay in between. This CDR3 is built from 13 residues. CDR3 sequence reads: CASSYNRGGEQYF. CDR3 DNA: TGTGCCAGCAGTTATAACAGGGGGGGTGAGCAGTACTTC.

V is TRBV7-8 and J is TRBJ2-7; possible D gene TRBD2, 6 bases. Germline values: CDR1 SGHVS, CDR2 FQNEAQ. The CDR3 length is 16 residues. Trimming stripped 4 bases from V and 2 bases from J, with 18 bases between. CDR3 sequence reads: CASSYTGTHNPYEQYF. CDR3 DNA: TGTGCCAGCAGCTATACCGGGACTCACAATCCCTACGAGCAGTACTTC. Full variable domain (outside the CDR3, taken from reference TRBV7-8 and TRBJ2-7): GAGVSQSPRYKVAKRGQDVALRCDPISGHVSLFWYQQALGQGPEFLTYFQNEAQLDKSGLPSDRFFAERPEGSVSTLKIQRTQQEDSAVYLCASSYTGTHNPYEQYFGPGTRLTVT.

The chain combines TRBV5-5 with TRBJ2-7; possibly TRBD2 for D (5 bases). Germline V CDR1 and CDR2: SGHKS, YYEKEE (reference sequence). V was shortened by 5 bases and J by 3 bases, with 18 bases between the two germline ends. This CDR3 has 15 residues. The CDR3 DNA sequence: TGTGCCAGCAGGCCCGATATGGACTCTTTCTACGAGCAGTACTTC. Protein sequence: CASRPDMDSFYEQYF.

Regarding this clone: A much larger clone lies one base from this, so it may be a read error. The chain is built from TRBV11-1 and TRBJ1-1, with TRBD1 identical over 8 bases. The CDR3 runs to 13 residues. CDR1 SGHAT and CDR2 FQDESV come from the germline V gene (reference sequence). V lost 2 bases and J lost 4; bases outside the gene matches: 0. CDR3 protein: CASSLTGGTEAFF. The DNA of the CDR3 is TGTGCCAGCAGCTTAACAGGGGGCACTGAAGCTTTCTTT. Complete variable domain (other parts from reference TRBV11-1 and TRBJ1-1): EAEVAQSPRYKITEKSQAVAFWCDPISGHATLYWYRQILGQGPELLVQFQDESVVDDSQLPKDRFSAERLKGVDSTLKIQPAELGDSAMYLCASSLTGGTEAFFGQGTRLTVV.

This clone appeared a few times. The V gene is TRBV7-8, the J gene TRBJ2-7, with 7 bases matching TRBD2. With V trimmed by 1 base and J by 5 bases, 14 bases remained unmatched. Germline CDR1 reads SGHVS; CDR2 reads FQNEAQ. The CDR3 has 17 amino acids. The DNA for the CDR3 is TGTGCCAGCAGCTTAGGTGAGCTCGGGCGGGAGTCCCACGAGCAGTACTTC. Residues: CASSLGELGRESHEQYF. The variable domain in full, completed from reference TRBV7-8 and TRBJ2-7, reads GAGVSQSPRYKVAKRGQDVALRCDPISGHVSLFWYQQALGQGPEFLTYFQNEAQLDKSGLPSDRFFAERPEGSVSTLKIQRTQQEDSAVYLCASSLGELGRESHEQYFGPGTRLTVT.

The V and J genes are TRBV11-2 and TRBJ2-2, with 15 bases identical to TRBD2. Germline CDR1 is SGHAT and CDR2 is FQNNGV. The CDR3 is made up of 18 amino acids. Trimming took 4 bases from V and 7 from J; bases not matched to a gene: 10. The CDR3 bases are TGTGCCAGCAGCTCCTGGACTAGCGGGGGGGCAAAAGACGGGGAGCTGTTTTTT. Its translation: CASSSWTSGGAKDGELFF.

This chain uses TRBV4-3 with TRBJ1-1, with TRBD1 matching 11 bases. The ends lost 1 base at V and 5 bases at J; junction bases unmatched: 9. Germline-derived CDR1 and CDR2 are LGHNA and YSLEER. This CDR3 is built from 17 residues. The CDR3 sequence is CASSQARTGGLRTEAFF. DNA for the CDR3: TGCGCCAGCAGCCAAGCTAGGACAGGGGGCCTTCGGACTGAAGCTTTCTTT.

The V gene is TRBV19, the J gene TRBJ1-1, with TRBD1 matching 7 bases. The CDR3 has 15 amino acids. J lost 2 bases, V lost 6 bases, and 9 bases had no gene match. CDR1 is LNHDA and CDR2 is SQIVND in the germline V gene (reference sequence). The CDR3 DNA reads TGTGCCAGTAGGTCGATTGGACAGGTAAACACTGAAGCTTTCTTT. This codes for CASRSIGQVNTEAFF.

The DNA for the CDR3 is TGTGCCAGCAGTCCCGGACTAGCGGGCTACAATGAGCAGTTCTTC. It translates to CASSPGLAGYNEQFF. This chain links TRBV27 with TRBJ2-1, with TRBD2 matching over 11 bases. There are 15 residues in the CDR3. The trim removed 5 bases at V and 3 bases at J, leaving 3 bases unmatched. The germline V gene has CDR1 MNHEY and CDR2 SMNVEV (reference sequence).

This chain connects TRBV12-5 to TRBJ2-3; 8 bases are a match to TRBD1. CDR1 and CDR2 from the germline V gene are LGHNT and FRNRAP. The CDR3 runs 15 residues. V lost 1 base, J lost 8 bases, and 8 bases stayed unmatched. CDR3 DNA sequence: TGTGCTAGTGGTTTGGCAGGGGGCCGGAGGGGTACGCAGTATTTT. Encoded protein: CASGLAGGRRGTQYF.

The chain recombines TRBV5-4 with TRBJ1-1; D is ambiguous. The V end lost 4 bases, the J end lost 5 bases, and 15 bases lay between the germline ends. Germline V gene lookup returns CDR1 SGHNT and CDR2 YYREEE (reference sequence). The CDR3 is 14 residues long. CDR3 sequence reads: CASSRVGEGTEAFF. CDR3 coding DNA: TGTGCCAGCAGCAGGGTCGGGGAAGGGACTGAAGCTTTCTTT.

The genes are TRBV2 and TRBJ2-1; TRBD2 matches 11 bases. The V and J ends lost 5 bases and 5 bases, in that order; junction bases with no gene match: 5. The CDR3 is 15 residues long. Germline CDR1 reads SNHLY; CDR2 reads FYNNEI. The CDR3 is CASSTRLAGNNEQFF. Here the CDR3 DNA reads TGTGCCAGCAGTACGAGACTAGCGGGGAACAATGAGCAGTTCTTC.

The rearrangement uses TRBV5-6 and TRBJ1-2; TRBD1 agrees at 8 bases. CDR3 length: 14 residues. CDR1 and CDR2 (germline): SGHDT, YYEEEE. Trimming cost V 0 bases and J 6 bases; bases outside gene matches: 4. CDR3 region: CASSLGQGYHGYTF. DNA for the CDR3: TGTGCCAGCAGCTTGGGACAGGGGTATCATGGCTACACCTTC.

V is TRBV10-2 and J is TRBJ2-5; 10 bases align to TRBD2. J was trimmed by 4 bases and V by 11 bases; bases with no gene match: 10. The germline CDR1 and CDR2 sequences are WSHSY and SAAADI. This CDR3 region has 14 residues. The CDR3 sequence is CAGGGTSERETQYF. As DNA, the CDR3 is TGCGCCGGGGGAGGGACTAGCGAACGAGAGACCCAGTACTTC.

The chain recombines TRBV7-6 with TRBJ2-7, with TRBD1 identical over 8 bases. J lost 6 bases, V lost 6 bases, and 13 bases had no gene match. Germline V gene sequence: CDR1 SGHVS, CDR2 FNYEAQ. The CDR3 totals 15 residues. CDR3 coding DNA: TGTGCCAGCAGTCAAGAGGACAGGGTATCGTTCGAGCAGTACTTC. Protein sequence: CASSQEDRVSFEQYF.

The chain carries TRBV6-5 and TRBJ2-7; 12 bases fit TRBD1. V was clipped by 7 bases and J by 6 bases; unmatched bases: 7. The CDR3 contains 14 residues. Germline CDR1 is MNHEY and CDR2 is SVGAGI. The CDR3 DNA sequence: TGTGCCAGCACCCACGGGACAGGGGGCGGCGAGCAGTACTTC. As protein: CASTHGTGGGEQYF.

The chain combines TRBV25-1 with TRBJ2-2, with a possible D match to TRBD2 (6 bases). Trimming removed 6 bases from V and 4 bases from J, with 12 bases in between. Germline assignment: CDR1 MGHDK and CDR2 SYGVNS. The CDR3 length is 14 residues. The CDR3 nucleotides are TGTGCCAGCAGCCCGGGAGTTGGCACCGGGGAGCTGTTTTTT. The encoded protein is CASSPGVGTGELFF.

V usage is TRBV5-4 and J usage is TRBJ1-2; D is possibly TRBD1 (6 bases). Trimming cost V 1 base and J 8 bases, with 12 bases left between them. CDR1 SGHNT and CDR2 YYREEE come from the germline V gene (reference sequence). This CDR3 contains 13 residues. CDR3 nucleotide sequence: TGTGCCAGCAGCTTGCCCCCCCAGGGGGGCTACACCTTC. The encoded protein is CASSLPPQGGYTF.

CDR3 coding DNA: TGTGCCAGCAGTACCCCGGGGGGGCATGAGCAGTTCTTC. This encodes CASSTPGGHEQFF. The rearrangement joins TRBV6-5 to TRBJ2-1; 8 nucleotides align to TRBD2. Germline values: CDR1 MNHEY, CDR2 SVGAGI. V gave up 5 bases and J gave up 8 bases; unmatched junction bases: 5. This CDR3 contains 13 residues.